Each of the 20 T cell receptor beta chains below was sequenced from the same sample in a study of T cells in women clearing cervical HPV infection (dated by TCRdb to 2017 to 2018). Libraries came from the immunoSEQ multiplex PCR assay. Here the immuneACCESS table is served through TCRdb, limited to in-frame sequences with V and J called. Missing clones are a known gap in these copies; in checked studies unresolved V genes cover under half, and the rest lacks a known reason. In this sample's table one finds tens of thousands of clones. The ten largest clones take up 6.5% to 8% of the sample. Sequenced input: blood buffy coat. The source of these receptors is a woman aged 18 to 69 with a cervical HPV16 infection that either progressed to CIN3+ or cleared (not recorded which).

Concerning this clone: The CDR3 extends 3 residues past the end of the read, so its final part is completed from the germline J gene. The chain is built from TRBV7-9 and TRBJ2-1; TRBD1 matches 10 bases. The V gene's germline CDR1 is SEHNR and CDR2 FQNEAQ (reference sequence). This CDR3 region has 15 residues. V lost 4 bases to trimming and J lost 9 bases; unmatched junction nucleotides: 9. The CDR3 loop is CASSWDRQGAGEQFF. The sequenced part of the CDR3 DNA is TGTGCCAGCAGCTGGGATCGACAGGGGGCGGGTGAG.

As for this clone: From the germline J gene comes the end of the CDR3, since the read stops 3 residues before it. The chain has TRBV19 and TRBJ2-1; 11 nucleotides line up with TRBD2. The CDR3 consists of 16 residues. V lost 1 base and J lost 5; bases outside the gene matches: 4. From germline, CDR1 is LNHDA and CDR2 SQIVND (reference sequence). The covered CDR3 bases are TGTGCCAGTAGTATAGGTAGCGGGAGGGCCAACAATGAG. Encoded protein: CASSIGSGRANNE. The full CDR3 sequence reads CASSIGSGRANNEQFF. Full variable domain (missing parts from reference TRBV19 and TRBJ2-1): DGGITQSPKYLFRKEGQNVTLSCEQNLNHDAMYWYRQDPGQGLRLIYYSQIVNDFQKGDIAEGYSVSREKKESFPLTVTSAQKNPTAFYLCASSIGSGRANNEQFFGPGTRLTVL.

Regarding this clone: Read data end 3 residues before the CDR3 end; the end is taken from the germline J gene. V usage is TRBV2 and J usage is TRBJ1-1, with D tentatively TRBD1 (6 bases). Trimming took off 2 bases at V and 7 bases at J, with 11 bases between the two ends. CDR3 size: 13 residues. CDR1 SNHLY and CDR2 FYNNEI come from the germline V gene. The chain's CDR3 is CASSEYGGGEAFF. Incomplete CDR3 DNA: TGTGCCAGCAGTGAATATGGAGGGGGTGAA.

As concerns this clone: The read finishes 3 residues shy of the CDR3 end, and the germline J gene is used to complete it. The V gene is TRBV2, the J gene TRBJ1-1; 9 nucleotides line up with TRBD1. V dropped 7 bases and J dropped 0; count of bases not matched to a gene: 6. CDR1 is SNHLY, CDR2 FYNNEI, per germline. The CDR3 has 15 amino acids. This CDR3 is CASIPGQGMNTEAFF. Partial CDR3 DNA: TGTGCCAGCATTCCGGGACAGGGAATGAACACTGAA. The complete variable domain, with remaining parts taken from reference TRBV2 and TRBJ1-1, reads EPEVTQTPSHQVTQMGQEVILRCVPISNHLYFYWYRQILGQKVEFLVSFYNNEISEKSEIFDDQFSVERPDGSNFTLKIRSTKLEDSAMYFCASIPGQGMNTEAFFGQGTRLTVV.

Concerning this clone: Read coverage stops 3 residues before the CDR3 terminus; the germline J gene supplies the remainder. The chain recombines TRBV20-1 with TRBJ2-7; 7 bases fit TRBD1. Germline lookup yields CDR1 DFQATT and CDR2 SNEGSKA (reference sequence). The V gene end was trimmed by 3 bases and the J gene end by 2 bases; junction bases not matched to a gene: 10. The CDR3 sequence is 15 residues long. CDR3 loop: CSASDSGTETYEQYF. The sequenced part of the CDR3 DNA is TGCAGTGCTAGCGACTCCGGGACAGAAACCTACGAG.

Points on this clone: The CDR3 end is not reached by the read, which stops 3 residues before it; the germline J gene fills it in. The rearrangement links TRBV20-1 to TRBJ2-1; a weak D match, TRBD1 (6 bases). The V end lost 0 bases, the J end lost 2 bases, and 11 bases lay between the germline ends. CDR3 size: 15 residues. CDR1 DFQATT and CDR2 SNEGSKA come from the germline V gene (reference sequence). The chain's CDR3 is CSARDAGDPYNEQFF. Incomplete CDR3 DNA: TGCAGTGCTAGAGATGCAGGGGATCCCTACAATGAG.

Concerning this clone itself: The CDR3 end lies 3 residues beyond the end of the read and is filled in from the germline J gene. V is TRBV5-1 and J is TRBJ1-3; no reliable D call. Germline V gene data show CDR1 as SGHRS and CDR2 as YFSETQ. Between the trimmed V and J ends, which lost 5 bases and 3 bases, there was a span of 9 bases. The CDR3 spans 13 residues. CDR3 in amino acids: CASRSLSGNTIYF. The part of the CDR3 DNA that was read is TGCGCCAGCAGGAGCCTAAGTGGAAACACC.

The covered CDR3 bases are TGTGCCTGGAGTGTACTGGGGCAGGGTCAGGGTGAC. As protein: CAWSVLGQGQGD. The full-length CDR3 reads as CAWSVLGQGQGDYTF. V gene TRBV30 combines with J gene TRBJ1-2; D might be TRBD1 (5 bases). The read is 3 residues too short to cover the CDR3 end, so that end is filled in from the germline J gene. This CDR3 region has 15 residues. Germline CDR1 GTSNPN, CDR2 SVGIG (reference sequence). The full variable domain, in which reference TRBV30 and TRBJ1-2 provide the parts outside the CDR3, is SQTIHQWPATLVQPVGSPLSLECTVEGTSNPNLYWYRQAAGRGLQLLFYSVGIGQISSEVPQNLSASRPQDRQFILSSKKLLLSDSGFYLCAWSVLGQGQGDYTFGSGTRLTVV.

In regard to this clone: The DNA ends 3 residues before the CDR3 does, and the rest of the CDR3 is filled in from the germline J gene. The chain has TRBV19 and TRBJ2-7; D might be TRBD1 (5 bases). V shed 6 bases and J shed 6 bases, with 9 bases lying between them. CDR1 is LNHDA, CDR2 SQIVND, per germline (reference sequence). This CDR3 has 11 residues. The sequenced CDR3 bases are TGTGCCAGTAGGAACAGGAGCGAG. It specifies CASRNRSE. The full CDR3 protein is CASRNRSEQYF.

CDR3 sequence: CASSFQAQGEFFTGANVLTF. The covered CDR3 bases are TGCGCCAGCAGCTTCCAAGCACAGGGGGAATTTTTCACTGGGGCCAACGTC. V gene TRBV5-1 combines with J gene TRBJ2-6, with 8 bases matching TRBD1. Sequencing ends 3 residues short of the CDR3 end; the germline J gene provides the rest. The germline V gene has CDR1 SGHRS and CDR2 YFSETQ. V gave up 2 bases and J gave up 2 bases; unmatched junction bases: 15. CDR3 length: 20 amino acids. Complete variable domain (other parts from reference TRBV5-1 and TRBJ2-6): KAGVTQTPRYLIKTRGQQVTLSCSPISGHRSVSWYQQTPGQGLQFLFEYFSETQRNKGNFPGRFSGRQFSNSRSEMNVSTLELGDSALYLCASSFQAQGEFFTGANVLTFGAGSRLTVL.

About this clone: The read halts 3 residues ahead of the CDR3 end, with the missing end drawn from the germline J gene. The chain combines TRBV6-2 or TRBV6-3 with TRBJ2-3, with a weak D call TRBD2 (5 bases). The CDR3 spans 14 residues. CDR1 MNHEY and CDR2 SVGEGT come from the germline V gene. Between the trimmed V and J ends, which lost 7 bases and 3 bases, there was a span of 14 bases. Partial CDR3 DNA: TGTGCCAGCAATCGAGCGGAGAGGACAGATACG. Encoded protein: CASNRAERTDT. The whole CDR3 sequence reads CASNRAERTDTQYF.

As to this clone: The read finishes 3 residues shy of the CDR3 end, and the germline J gene is used to complete it. This rearrangement joins TRBV20-1 to TRBJ2-5; either TRBD1 or TRBD2 may fit D (5 bases each). The CDR3 is made up of 12 amino acids. Germline V gene lookup returns CDR1 DFQATT and CDR2 SNEGSKA (reference sequence). The ends were cut back, 3 bases at V and 5 bases at J, with 10 bases in the middle. The sequenced part of the CDR3 DNA is TGCAGTGCTAGCATCGAGGGGGAGACC. Its translation: CSASIEGET. The whole CDR3 reads CSASIEGETQYF.

Concerning this clone itself: The read finishes 3 residues shy of the CDR3 end, and the germline J gene is used to complete it. The chain is built from TRBV5-1 and TRBJ2-3; 7 nucleotides align to TRBD1. The germline CDR1 and CDR2 sequences are SGHRS and YFSETQ. V gave up 4 bases and J gave up 2 bases; unmatched junction bases: 4. There are 14 residues in the CDR3. CDR3 loop: CASSRGQFTDTQYF. The part of the CDR3 DNA that was read is TGCGCCAGCAGCCGGGGACAGTTCACAGATACG.

Notes on this clone: The read is 3 residues too short to cover the CDR3 end, so that end is filled in from the germline J gene. The V call is TRBV20-1, the J call TRBJ1-5; D is unclear. The CDR3 consists of 12 residues. Per the germline V gene, CDR1 is DFQATT and CDR2 is SNEGSKA (reference sequence). V lost 4 bases, J lost 2 bases, and 6 bases lay in between. CDR3 amino acids: CSAIIGNQPQHF. The DNA read from the CDR3 is TGCAGTGCTATCATTGGCAATCAGCCC.

Turning to this clone: The CDR3 goes on 3 residues after the read ends, and that part is filled in from the germline J gene. The rearrangement links TRBV7-3 to TRBJ2-2; 9 nucleotides agree with TRBD1. V shed 4 bases and J 7 bases; nucleotides not matched to a gene: 7. CDR3 length: 15 residues. The germline V gene has CDR1 SGHTA and CDR2 FQGTGA. CDR3 region: CASSSDRGGHGELFF. The DNA read from the CDR3 is TGTGCCAGCAGCTCGGACAGGGGAGGTCACGGGGAG. The whole variable domain, filled in from reference TRBV7-3 and TRBJ2-2, reads GAGVSQTPSNKVTEKGKYVELRCDPISGHTALYWYRQSLGQGPEFLIYFQGTGAADDSGLPNDRFFAVRPEGSVSTLKIQRTERGDSAVYLCASSSDRGGHGELFFGEGSRLTVL.

A note on this clone: From the germline J gene comes the end of the CDR3, since the read stops 3 residues before it. The chain is built from TRBV19 and TRBJ2-7, with TRBD2 identical over 8 bases. Germline-derived CDR1 and CDR2 are LNHDA and SQIVND (reference sequence). After removal of 5 bases from V and 0 bases from J, the junction contained 12 bases not matched to a gene. The CDR3 length is 17 residues. This CDR3 reads CASSDQKLADSSYEQYF. The part of the CDR3 DNA that was read is TGTGCCAGTAGTGATCAAAAACTAGCGGATAGCTCCTACGAG. Supplemented by reference TRBV19 and TRBJ2-7, the full variable domain reads DGGITQSPKYLFRKEGQNVTLSCEQNLNHDAMYWYRQDPGQGLRLIYYSQIVNDFQKGDIAEGYSVSREKKESFPLTVTSAQKNPTAFYLCASSDQKLADSSYEQYFGPGTRLTVT.

Judged by frequency, this clone is large. With the read ending 3 residues before the CDR3 end, the germline J gene is used to fill in that end. V and J are TRBV19 and TRBJ2-7; D is undetermined. The CDR3 spans 13 residues. V lost 2 bases and J lost 3, with 8 bases in between. CDR1 is LNHDA and CDR2 is SQIVND in the germline V gene (reference sequence). Partial CDR3 DNA: TGTGCCAGTAGTATAAGGTCACACTACGAG. This codes for CASSIRSHYE. The full CDR3 protein is CASSIRSHYEQYF.

Comment on this clone: Sequencing ends 3 residues short of the CDR3 end; the germline J gene provides the rest. The chain is built from TRBV20-1 and TRBJ1-1; possible D gene TRBD1, 6 bases. Trimming took off 0 bases at V and 4 bases at J, with 15 bases between the two ends. The CDR3 length is 15 residues. The germline V gene has CDR1 DFQATT and CDR2 SNEGSKA (reference sequence). CDR3 DNA, as far as it was read: TGCAGTGCTAGAGATGGTGGAGGGGGTGCCACTGAA. This encodes CSARDGGGGATE. The entire CDR3 is CSARDGGGGATEAFF.

With regard to this clone: The read comes to an end 3 residues before the CDR3 does, leaving the germline J gene to fill in the end. V and J are TRBV20-1 and TRBJ2-5, with D uncertain. CDR3 size: 11 residues. Trimming stripped 3 bases from V and 4 bases from J, with 6 bases between. Germline CDR1 reads DFQATT; CDR2 reads SNEGSKA (reference sequence). This chain's CDR3 is CSASLSETQYF. CDR3 DNA (partial): TGCAGTGCTAGTTTATCAGAGACC.

A note on this clone: The CDR3 extends 3 residues past the end of the read, so its final part is completed from the germline J gene. This chain uses TRBV20-1 with TRBJ2-5; tentative D call: TRBD2 (7 bases). The CDR3 contains 15 residues. The germline gives CDR1 DFQATT, CDR2 SNEGSKA (reference sequence). The V end was cut by 0 bases, the J end by 7 bases, with 18 bases between. The CDR3 sequence is CSARDGSGGSGTQYF. The covered CDR3 bases are TGCAGTGCTAGAGATGGATCGGGGGGCTCCGGGACC.